The next 11 T cell receptor beta chains were all read from a single sample in a study of graft-versus-host responses after intestinal transplantation. The method was immunoSEQ multiplex PCR; TCRdb's version includes in-frame clones alone and lacks a portion of them. This sample has tens of thousands of clones; about 89% occur once, and the top ten carry around 2.5%. Here the sequenced sample was PBMCs, taken about 310 days after intestinal transplant. These receptors came from a human patient who received an intestinal transplant, so some T cells may come from the graft donor.

This rearrangement joins TRBV19 to TRBJ1-4; a possible D gene is TRBD1 (6 bases). CDR1 is LNHDA, CDR2 SQIVND, per germline (reference sequence). This CDR3 contains 12 residues. Trimming cost V 11 bases and J 8 bases, with 15 bases left between them. In DNA form, the CDR3 reads TGTGCCTCCCAGGGGAATCGGGAAAAACTGTTTTTT. It yields the protein CASQGNREKLFF.

This clone was seen only once. This CDR3 is CSVEDTENTEAFF. The DNA for the CDR3 is TGCAGCGTTGAAGATACGGAGAACACTGAAGCTTTCTTT. The V gene is TRBV29-1, the J gene TRBJ1-1; no reliable D call. V lost 0 bases to trimming and J lost 1 base, with 6 bases between them. The CDR3 is 13 amino acids. The germline V gene encodes CDR1 SQVTM and CDR2 ANQGSEA.

The chain has TRBV18 and TRBJ2-7; no definite D call. V was cut by 3 bases and J by 3 bases, with 12 bases left in between. Germline V lookup: CDR1 KGHSH, CDR2 LQKENI. This CDR3 contains 14 residues. The CDR3 DNA follows: TGTGCCAGCTCACCCCCTACATCCTACTACGAGCAGTACTTC. Translating it yields CASSPPTSYYEQYF.

This clone has only a few counts. V and J are TRBV6-1 and TRBJ1-1; no definite D call. Germline lookup yields CDR1 MNHNS and CDR2 SASEGT. There are 12 residues in the CDR3. Trimming shortened V by 1 base and J by 5 bases, and 5 bases separated the two germline ends. CDR3 protein: CASSEGRTEAFF. Written as DNA, the CDR3 is TGTGCCAGCAGTGAAGGGAGGACTGAAGCTTTCTTT.

The chain combines TRBV10-3 with TRBJ1-2; D uncertain. The CDR3 sequence is 15 residues long. Trimming removed 7 bases at V and 8 bases at J, with 23 bases between. CDR1 is ENHRY, CDR2 SYGVKD, per germline. The DNA of the CDR3 is TGTGCCATCAATTCGGACGGAGCTGACGGGGTAGGCTACACCTTC. It is translated as CAINSDGADGVGYTF.

The chain employs TRBV11-2 and TRBJ1-3; 7 nucleotides agree with TRBD1. Germline CDR1 reads SGHAT; CDR2 reads FQNNGV. The CDR3 covers 15 residues. Unmatched junction bases numbered 7, after V lost 4 bases and J lost 4 bases. As DNA, the CDR3 is TGTGCCAGCAGCTCGCCACAGGGGAACGGAAACACCATATATTTT. Amino acids: CASSSPQGNGNTIYF.

V is TRBV2 and J is TRBJ2-5, with 13 bases lining up with TRBD2. CDR3 length: 17 residues. V lost 2 bases to trimming and J lost 4 bases; unmatched junction nucleotides: 7. CDR1 is SNHLY and CDR2 is FYNNEI in the germline V gene. The CDR3 DNA is TGTGCCAGCAGTGAAAGTCCGCGACTAGCGGGGGGAGAGACCCAGTACTTC. Amino acids: CASSESPRLAGGETQYF.

This rearrangement joins TRBV4-1 to TRBJ2-1; 10 nucleotides match TRBD2. J lost 3 bases, V lost 0 bases, and 14 bases had no gene match. Germline assignment: CDR1 MGHRA and CDR2 YSYEKL. The CDR3 is made up of 20 amino acids. CDR3 nucleotide sequence: TGCGCCAGCAGCCAAGATAGAAGGGTGATAGCGGGAGGAATCTACAATGAGCAGTTCTTC. Translation: CASSQDRRVIAGGIYNEQFF.

The V and J genes are TRBV2 and TRBJ2-7; 12 bases match TRBD2. CDR1 SNHLY and CDR2 FYNNEI come from the germline V gene. After removal of 5 bases from V and 9 bases from J, the junction contained 11 bases not matched to a gene. The CDR3 has 15 amino acids. CDR3 DNA: TGTGCCAGCAGTTCTCCGACTAGCGGGAGAAGCGGGCAGTACTTC. It yields the protein CASSSPTSGRSGQYF. Full variable domain (rest looked up from reference TRBV2 and TRBJ2-7): EPEVTQTPSHQVTQMGQEVILRCVPISNHLYFYWYRQILGQKVEFLVSFYNNEISEKSEIFDDQFSVERPDGSNFTLKIRSTKLEDSAMYFCASSSPTSGRSGQYFGPGTRLTVT.

The chain links TRBV5-4 to TRBJ2-3; 9 bases are shared with TRBD2. The junction had 5 bases not matched to a gene; V was cut back by 0 bases and J by 6 bases. The CDR3 has 15 amino acids. The germline V gene encodes CDR1 SGHNT and CDR2 YYREEE (reference sequence). As DNA, the CDR3 is TGTGCCAGCAGCTTGGCCGCCGCGGGAGGGGATACGCAGTATTTT. It translates to CASSLAAAGGDTQYF.

This sequence joins TRBV6-5 and TRBJ1-1; D is perhaps TRBD1 (5 bases). The CDR3 is 15 amino acids. The V end was cut by 5 bases, the J end by 0 bases, with 13 bases between. Per germline, CDR1 MNHEY and CDR2 SVGAGI. The chain's CDR3 is CASSAVGTVNTEAFF. Here the CDR3 DNA reads TGTGCCAGCAGTGCCGTTGGGACGGTGAACACTGAAGCTTTCTTT.